The clone carrying this T cell receptor (beta chain) was seen repeatedly, ten times or more. CDR3 length: 15 amino acids. Per the germline V gene, CDR1 is LNHDA and CDR2 is SQIVND (reference sequence). The V end lost 0 bases, the J end lost 6 bases, and 13 bases lay between the germline ends. The data stem from a study of early T cells in non-severe SARS-CoV-2 infection. TCRdb called the 5' RACE reads again in MiXCR, with one record for every CDR3 protein. Here the sample spans 87,000 or so distinct CDR3 sequences, roughly an eighth being singletons. The clonotype comes from an adult who was a healthcare worker with PCR-confirmed SARS-CoV-2 infection or an uninfected control (not recorded which). Sequencing input: whole blood. The gene calls are TRBV19 and TRBJ2-3; D is perhaps TRBD1 (6 bases). CDR3 in amino acids: CASSIEGHRRDTQYF. Written as DNA, the CDR3 is TGTGCCAGTAGTATAGAGGGACACCGACGCGATACGCAGTATTTT. Combining the CDR3 with reference TRBV19 and TRBJ2-3 gives the whole variable domain DGGITQSPKYLFRKEGQNVTLSCEQNLNHDAMYWYRQDPGQGLRLIYYSQIVNDFQKGDIAEGYSVSREKKESFPLTVTSAQKNPTAFYLCASSIEGHRRDTQYFGPGTRLTVL.